This passage covers 14 T cell receptor beta chains from one sample sequenced in a study of T cells after yellow fever vaccination. MiXCR, applied by TCRdb to the 5' RACE reads, yields one record per CDR3 protein. The data hold 250,000 to 350,000 distinct CDR3 sequences, with 6.8% observed a single time. The specimen was PBMCs, collected about 49 days after the first yellow fever vaccination. All receptors derive from a man younger than 35 who received the YFV17D yellow fever vaccine.

The chain has TRBV19 and TRBJ2-2, with TRBD1 identical over 9 bases. The germline V gene encodes CDR1 LNHDA and CDR2 SQIVND (reference sequence). The V segment lost 7 bases and the J segment 6 bases; nucleotides outside the gene matches: 6. The CDR3 is made up of 14 amino acids. Written as DNA, the CDR3 is TGTGCCAGTACTCCGGGACAGGGACCCGGGGAGCTGTTTTTT. Translation: CASTPGQGPGELFF.

This clonotype was detected a few times. A junction end diverges from the germline sequence, so it may reflect a read error. CDR3: CASSGTSGASPAF. The CDR3 region has the DNA TGTGCCAGCAGTGGGACTAGCGGGGCTTCACCTGCCTTC. The gene calls are TRBV6-1 and TRBJ2-1; 12 positions agree with TRBD2. CDR3 length: 13 residues. CDR1 and CDR2 from the germline V gene are MNHNS and SASEGT.

This clonotype has more than one count but fewer than ten. The V gene is TRBV19, the J gene TRBJ2-1; TRBD2 might be the D (6 bases). The germline V gene has CDR1 LNHDA and CDR2 SQIVND (reference sequence). The CDR3 is 15 amino acids. Trimming shortened V by 2 bases and J by 7 bases, and 15 bases separated the two germline ends. In nucleotides, the CDR3 is TGTGCCAGTAGTATAATCGAAGCGGGCGGTAATGAGCAGTTCTTC. Translation gives CASSIIEAGGNEQFF.

The CDR3 protein is CASSLGLASSYNEQFF. DNA for the CDR3: TGCGCCAGCAGCTTGGGGCTAGCGAGCTCCTACAATGAGCAGTTCTTC. The rearrangement links TRBV5-1 to TRBJ2-1, with D possibly TRBD2 on 6 matching bases. V shed 0 bases and J shed 0 bases, with 10 bases lying between them. CDR1 SGHRS and CDR2 YFSETQ come from the germline V gene. This CDR3 is built from 16 residues.

This clonotype was detected many times. The chain couples TRBV12-3 or TRBV12-4 to TRBJ1-4; D call uncertain. Trimming removed 3 bases at V and 3 bases at J, with 8 bases between. This CDR3 has 14 residues. CDR3 in amino acids: CASSFTGANEKLFF. The CDR3 DNA sequence: TGTGCCAGCAGTTTCACCGGGGCTAATGAAAAACTGTTTTTT.

This clonotype was recorded many times. The genes are TRBV4-2 and TRBJ2-7; a possible D gene is TRBD2 (5 bases). The CDR3 loop spans 14 amino acids. Trimming pared 1 base from V and 0 bases from J, leaving 7 bases between. Germline V gene lookup returns CDR1 LGHNA and CDR2 YNFKEQ. The CDR3 here is CASSQVGSSYEQYF. The CDR3 DNA is TGTGCCAGCAGCCAAGTGGGGAGCTCCTACGAGCAGTACTTC.

The rearrangement links TRBV29-1 to TRBJ2-5; TRBD2 might be the D (5 bases). V was clipped by 5 bases and J by 2 bases, with 12 bases between them. From germline, CDR1 is SQVTM and CDR2 ANQGSEA. CDR3 length: 13 residues. CDR3 region: CSVNGVSQETQYF. CDR3 coding DNA: TGCAGCGTTAACGGGGTCTCTCAAGAGACCCAGTACTTC.

This clonotype was picked up many times. The CDR3 DNA reads TGTGCCAGCAGCCATTTCCGGACTAGCGAAGCAGATACGCAGTATTTT. Its protein is CASSHFRTSEADTQYF. J is TRBJ2-3 and V is TRBV14; TRBD2 aligns across 9 bases. The CDR3 has 16 residues. Losses at the gene ends were 3 bases for V and 4 bases for J; bases not matched to a gene: 8. CDR1 and CDR2 from the germline V gene are SGHDN and FVKESK.

The J gene is TRBJ2-5, the V gene TRBV10-3; no clear D gene. This CDR3 is built from 11 residues. Germline lookup yields CDR1 ENHRY and CDR2 SYGVKD. The germline V and J ends were trimmed by 4 bases and 4 bases, with 4 bases remaining between them. The CDR3 reads CAISVSETQYF. The CDR3 DNA follows: TGTGCCATCAGTGTCTCAGAGACCCAGTACTTC.

This clonotype was seen a handful of times. The chain is built from TRBV6-1 and TRBJ2-1, with TRBD2 matching over 13 bases. CDR3 length: 18 residues. After removal of 5 bases from V and 0 bases from J, the junction contained 7 bases not matched to a gene. CDR1 MNHNS and CDR2 SASEGT come from the germline V gene. For the CDR3, the DNA is TGTGCCAGCAGTCCCCGGACTAGCGGGGGCCCCTCCTACAATGAGCAGTTCTTC. This translates into CASSPRTSGGPSYNEQFF.

This clonotype was detected only a few times. The rearrangement joins TRBV5-1 to TRBJ2-4; the D gene is possibly TRBD2 (5 bases). Per germline, CDR1 SGHRS and CDR2 YFSETQ. The CDR3 has 16 amino acids. Trimming left V 0 bases short and J 3 bases short, with 13 bases between. CDR3 nucleotide sequence: TGCGCCAGCAGCTTGGCCGAGGGCGGCTTCAAAAACATTCAGTACTTC. As protein: CASSLAEGGFKNIQYF.

This clonotype was seen repeatedly, ten times or more. The rearrangement uses TRBV29-1 and TRBJ1-3; no definite D call. Germline CDR1 is SQVTM and CDR2 is ANQGSEA. V was cut by 6 bases and J by 4 bases, with 7 bases left in between. CDR3 length equals 11 residues. The CDR3: CSVQEGNTIYF. The CDR3 coding sequence is TGCAGCGTGCAAGAGGGAAACACCATATATTTT.

This clonotype was detected only a few times. The CDR3 spells CASKLEPGGYGEAFF. The DNA for the CDR3 is TGCGCCAGCAAGCTTGAGCCGGGGGGGTACGGAGAAGCTTTCTTT. J is TRBJ1-1 and V is TRBV5-1, with D maybe TRBD1 (5 bases). The CDR3 loop spans 15 amino acids. Germline CDR1 SGHRS, CDR2 YFSETQ. Deletions cut 6 bases from V and 8 bases from J, with 23 bases between.

This clonotype was detected only a few times. V is TRBV5-1 and J is TRBJ2-5; D might be TRBD2 (6 bases). Germline CDR1 and CDR2: SGHRS and YFSETQ. This CDR3 comprises 14 residues. V was cut by 2 bases and J by 7 bases, with 15 bases left in between. The DNA of the CDR3 is TGCGCCAGCAGCTTTGGGGCCAGGGAGGCGACCCAGTACTTC. Its protein product is CASSFGAREATQYF.